The entry below gives a single T cell receptor (beta chain) sequence along with its context. As yet, its antigen is unknown. This specimen comes from a study of blood T cells in healthy people across ages. Study-level background: Through template switching, about one barcoded beta molecule was captured per two T cells, as measured in model experiments. General study findings and limits: What prevented conclusive comparison of naive and antigen-experienced cells was that PBMCs were unsorted.

Every donor contributed around 10 milliliters of peripheral blood by blood draw. Germline values: CDR1 SEHNR, CDR2 FQNEAQ (reference sequence). This CDR3 region has 18 residues. Trimming stripped 1 base from V and 5 bases from J, with 22 bases between. Through a sample-barcoded 5' primer and a J-beta primer mix, a second PCR was run for roughly 6 to 11 cycles. TCRdb reprocessed the 5' RACE reads via MiXCR and lists one record per CDR3 protein. Of about 640,000 distinct CDR3 sequences in the sample, approximately 59% are singletons; the top ten hold 30% to 45%. The receptor was derived from a man aged 55 to 70 in good health. The sequenced sample consisted of blood. V is TRBV7-9 and J is TRBJ2-3; D may correspond to TRBD1 or TRBD2 (6 bases each). The CDR3 bases are TGTGCCAGCAGCTTAGGGAGGGTCAGGGGATACCACGGAGATACGCAGTATTTT. This translates into CASSLGRVRGYHGDTQYF.